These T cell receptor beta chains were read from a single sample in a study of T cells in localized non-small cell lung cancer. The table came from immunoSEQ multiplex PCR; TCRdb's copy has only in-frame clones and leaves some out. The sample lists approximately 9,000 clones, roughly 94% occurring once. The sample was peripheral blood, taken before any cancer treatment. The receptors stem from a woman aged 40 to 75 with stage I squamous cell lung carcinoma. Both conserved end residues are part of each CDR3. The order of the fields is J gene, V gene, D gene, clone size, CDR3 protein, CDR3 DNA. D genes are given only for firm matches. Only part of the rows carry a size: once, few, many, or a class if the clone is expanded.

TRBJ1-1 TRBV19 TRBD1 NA CASYITGQQSTEAFF TGTGCCAGTTATATCACGGGACAGCAAAGCACTGAAGCTTTCTTT
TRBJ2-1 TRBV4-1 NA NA CASSQDERVSGNEQFF TGCGCCAGCAGCCAAGATGAGAGGGTATCGGGCAATGAGCAGTTCTTC
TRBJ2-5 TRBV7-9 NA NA CASSFSGETQYF TGTGCCAGCAGCTTTTCAGGAGAGACCCAGTACTTC
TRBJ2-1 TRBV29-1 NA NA CSVDPGTPNNEQFF TGCAGCGTTGACCCAGGAACGCCGAACAATGAGCAGTTCTTC
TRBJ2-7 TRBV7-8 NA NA CASSLGGNHEQYF TGTGCCAGCAGCTTAGGGGGGAACCACGAGCAGTACTTC
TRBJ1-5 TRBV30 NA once CAWSVSMGQPQHF TGTGCCTGGAGTGTTTCGATGGGGCAGCCCCAGCATTTT
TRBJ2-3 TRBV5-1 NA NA CASSLVTVAKRRTDTQYF TGCGCCAGCAGCTTGGTAACAGTGGCCAAGCGCCGCACAGATACGCAGTATTTT
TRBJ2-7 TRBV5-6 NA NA CASSFVFNGNYEQYF TGTGCCAGCAGCTTTGTGTTTAACGGAAACTACGAGCAGTACTTC
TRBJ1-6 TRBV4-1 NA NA CASSQVFSGISPLHF TGCGCCAGCAGCCAAGTATTCTCAGGTATTTCACCCCTCCACTTT
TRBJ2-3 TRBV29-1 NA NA CSVEVTGVAGDTQYF TGCAGCGTTGAAGTAACGGGGGTCGCCGGAGATACGCAGTATTTT
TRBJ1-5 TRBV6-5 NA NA CASSYSGVGDQPQHF TGTGCCAGCAGTTACTCGGGGGTGGGGGATCAGCCCCAGCATTTT
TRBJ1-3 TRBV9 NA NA CASSVQDSGNTIYF TGTGCCAGCAGCGTACAGGACTCTGGAAACACCATATATTTT
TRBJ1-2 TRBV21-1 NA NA CASSRSTGAYGYTF TGTGCCAGCAGCCGTAGTACAGGGGCCTATGGCTACACCTTC
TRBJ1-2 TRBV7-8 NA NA CASSLFDSNYGYTF TGTGCCAGCAGCCTATTTGACAGTAACTATGGCTACACCTTC
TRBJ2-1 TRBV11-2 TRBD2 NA CASSPPGSSGGKRIF TGTGCCAGCAGCCCCCCGGGCAGTAGCGGGGGAAAGAGAATCTTC
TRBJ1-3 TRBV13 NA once CASSLVGVPGNTIYF TGTGCCAGCAGCTTAGTTGGGGTCCCTGGAAACACCATATATTTT
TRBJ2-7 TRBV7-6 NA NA CASSLSGNGEQYF TGTGCCAGCAGCTTATCAGGGAACGGGGAGCAGTACTTC
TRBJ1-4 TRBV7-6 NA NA CASSFGQGRALKPVPTNEKLFF TGTGCCAGCAGCTTTGGGCAGGGGCGCGCGCTGAAGCCCGTGCCAACTAATGAAAAACTGTTTTTT
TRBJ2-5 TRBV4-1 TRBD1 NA CASSQQDRRFLPQETQYF TGCGCCAGCAGCCAACAGGACAGGCGCTTTCTCCCCCAAGAGACCCAGTACTTC
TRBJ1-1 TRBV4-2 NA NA CASSPPTEAFF TGTGCCAGCAGCCCTCCCACTGAAGCTTTCTTT
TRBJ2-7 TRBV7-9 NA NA CASTRTSPYEQYF TGTGCCAGCACCCGGACAAGCCCCTACGAGCAGTACTTC
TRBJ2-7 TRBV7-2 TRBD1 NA CASSLASRGHEQYF TGTGCCAGCAGCTTAGCTTCGAGGGGGCACGAGCAGTACTTC
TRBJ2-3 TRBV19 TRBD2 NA CASSPGLAGLTDTQYF TGTGCCAGTAGTCCGGGACTAGCGGGGCTGACAGATACGCAGTATTTT
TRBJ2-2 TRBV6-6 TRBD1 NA CASEDRGVGELFF TGTGCCAGCGAGGACAGGGGGGTCGGGGAGCTGTTTTTT
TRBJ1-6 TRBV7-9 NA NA CASAWVGNSYNSPLHF TGTGCCAGCGCGTGGGTTGGCAATTCCTATAATTCACCCCTCCACTTT
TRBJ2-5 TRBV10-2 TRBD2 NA CASSPLAAQETQYF TGCGCCAGCAGTCCACTAGCGGCCCAAGAGACCCAGTACTTC
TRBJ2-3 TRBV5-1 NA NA CASSLVVGRTDTQYF TGCGCCAGCAGCTTGGTGGTGGGGCGCACAGATACGCAGTATTTT
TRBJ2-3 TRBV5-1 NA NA CASSLNGGRTDTTQYF TGCGCCAGCAGCTTGAACGGCGGCCGCACAGATACGACGCAGTATTTT
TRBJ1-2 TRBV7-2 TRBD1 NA CASSLVRTGGHYGYTF TGTGCCAGCAGCTTAGTTAGGACAGGGGGCCACTATGGCTACACCTTC